The entry below describes one T cell receptor beta chain. This sample stems from a study of cytomegalovirus exposure and HLA in healthy donors. It was with 60 Vbeta and 13 Jbeta primers that the PCR ran. Profiled with immunoSEQ multiplex PCR; TCRdb holds only in-frame clones, not every one. The table has about 150,000 clones, 79% seen once. This CDR3 contains 14 residues. With V trimmed by 4 bases and J by 4 bases, 8 bases remained unmatched. The germline V gene has CDR1 SQVTM and CDR2 ANQGSEA. The V and J genes are TRBV29-1 and TRBJ2-3; TRBD2 matches 7 bases. The specimen was PBMCs. The TCR originated in a male donor in good health and CMV-seronegative. CDR3 protein: CSVARTRRSDTQYF. The CDR3 coding sequence is TGCAGCGTTGCAAGGACTAGGAGATCAGATACGCAGTATTTT.